One and the same sample provided the 16 T cell receptor beta chains below, sequenced in a study of cytomegalovirus exposure and HLA in healthy donors. The PCR employed 60 Vbeta primers together with 13 Jbeta primers. TCRdb's table, derived via immunoSEQ multiplex PCR, lists solely in-frame clones and lacks some. The sample yields roughly 110,000 clones, about 71% seen once. Sequenced input: PBMCs. All receptors derive from a boy aged 5-17 years in good health and CMV-seronegative.

The V and J genes are TRBV7-2 and TRBJ2-1, with a weak D call TRBD2 (6 bases). There are 19 residues in the CDR3. V lost 2 bases and J lost 0, with 20 bases in between. Per the germline V gene, CDR1 is SGHTA and CDR2 is FQGNSA. The CDR3 loop is CASSLRRVGRDSSYNEQFF. The CDR3, as DNA: TGTGCCAGCAGCTTACGCAGGGTAGGGCGGGATAGCTCCTACAATGAGCAGTTCTTC.

The genes are TRBV10-2 and TRBJ1-6; D not certain. Trimming took 7 bases from V and 4 from J, leaving 8 bases between them. CDR1 and CDR2 from the germline V gene are WSHSY and SAAADI. This CDR3 has 13 residues. CDR3 bases: TGCGCCAGCAAGAACAGTTATAATTCACCCCTCCACTTT. It specifies CASKNSYNSPLHF.

V is TRBV28 and J is TRBJ1-1, with 9 bases fitting TRBD1. The V gene's germline CDR1 is MDHEN and CDR2 SYDVKM. The CDR3 consists of 15 residues. The V gene end was trimmed by 7 bases and the J gene end by 6 bases; junction bases not matched to a gene: 12. The CDR3 nucleotides are TGTGCCAGCACCGTACCGGGACAGGGCGCGGCTGAAGCTTTCTTT. It codes for CASTVPGQGAAEAFF.

The CDR3 nucleotides are TGTGCCTGGAGAGAAGCAGGAAACACTGAAGCTTTCTTT. Translating gives CAWREAGNTEAFF. The chain uses TRBV30 and TRBJ1-1; D is undetermined. The CDR3 runs to 13 residues. Germline V lookup: CDR1 GTSNPN, CDR2 SVGIG (reference sequence). Trimming took off 3 bases at V and 2 bases at J, with 10 bases between the two ends.

The chain joins TRBV28 to TRBJ1-1, with 8 bases aligning to TRBD1. CDR3 length equals 14 residues. With V trimmed by 7 bases and J by 5 bases, 9 bases remained unmatched. The germline CDR1 and CDR2 sequences are MDHEN and SYDVKM. The CDR3 region is CASTLTGVWTEAFF. The CDR3 DNA is TGTGCCAGCACCTTGACAGGGGTTTGGACTGAAGCTTTCTTT. Together with reference TRBV28 and TRBJ1-1, the CDR3 gives the full variable domain: DVKVTQSSRYLVKRTGEKVFLECVQDMDHENMFWYRQDPGLGLRLIYFSYDVKMKEKGDIPEGYSVSREKKERFSLILESASTNQTSMYLCASTLTGVWTEAFFGQGTRLTVV.

This clone was observed a few times. The genes are TRBV28 and TRBJ2-7; 8 bases fit TRBD1. CDR1 is MDHEN, CDR2 SYDVKM, per germline. The junction had 11 bases not matched to a gene; V was cut back by 7 bases and J by 3 bases. This CDR3 comprises 15 residues. CDR3: CASTLTRTGSYEQYF. Here the CDR3 DNA reads TGTGCCAGCACCCTCACTAGGACAGGGAGCTACGAGCAGTACTTC.

This clone was counted once. The rearrangement uses TRBV7-2 and TRBJ2-2; 8 positions agree with TRBD1. J lost 4 bases, V lost 5 bases, and 9 bases had no gene match. CDR3 size: 16 residues. Per germline, CDR1 SGHTA and CDR2 FQGNSA. The CDR3 spells CASSLGQGVRTGELFF. The CDR3 nucleotides read TGTGCCAGCAGCCTCGGACAGGGAGTCCGCACCGGGGAGCTGTTTTTT.

This chain links TRBV7-9 with TRBJ2-2, with D perhaps TRBD2 (6 bases). Trimming left V 7 bases short and J 4 bases short, with 25 bases between. CDR3 length: 18 residues. Per the germline V gene, CDR1 is SEHNR and CDR2 is FQNEAQ (reference sequence). CDR3 loop: CASTTGTYTGRGTGELFF. The CDR3 coding sequence is TGTGCCAGCACCACCGGAACGTACACGGGGCGGGGCACCGGGGAGCTGTTTTTT.

This clone was counted a few times. This chain connects TRBV2 to TRBJ1-4; D uncertain. The CDR3 totals 13 residues. Germline loops: CDR1 SNHLY, CDR2 FYNNEI. V lost 6 bases and J lost 2, with 7 bases in between. The CDR3 nucleotides read TGTGCCAGCAGCCTGGAGACTAATGAAAAACTGTTTTTT. Its translation is CASSLETNEKLFF. The variable domain in full, with the rest retrieved from reference TRBV2 and TRBJ1-4, is EPEVTQTPSHQVTQMGQEVILRCVPISNHLYFYWYRQILGQKVEFLVSFYNNEISEKSEIFDDQFSVERPDGSNFTLKIRSTKLEDSAMYFCASSLETNEKLFFGSGTQLSVL.

V gene TRBV27 combines with J gene TRBJ2-3; tentatively, D is TRBD2 (7 bases). Germline CDR1 MNHEY, CDR2 SMNVEV (reference sequence). The V gene lost 10 bases and the J gene lost 3 bases, with 17 bases spanning the gap. The CDR3 runs 14 residues. CDR3 residues: CATPLGGLTDTQYF. The CDR3 DNA is TGTGCCACGCCGTTGGGGGGGCTAACAGATACGCAGTATTTT.

The gene calls are TRBV30 and TRBJ2-7; D possibly corresponds to TRBD2 (6 bases). This CDR3 contains 16 residues. The ends were cut back, 2 bases at V and 0 bases at J, with 17 bases in the middle. The germline V gene encodes CDR1 GTSNPN and CDR2 SVGIG (reference sequence). The DNA for the CDR3 is TGTGCCTGGAGTTCCCTCTTAGCGGTGCACTCCTACGAGCAGTACTTC. This encodes CAWSSLLAVHSYEQYF.

The chain recombines TRBV28 with TRBJ2-7; D is unresolved. Deletions cut 2 bases from V and 4 bases from J, with 15 bases between. The CDR3 is made up of 15 amino acids. Germline CDR1 and CDR2: MDHEN and SYDVKM. The CDR3 nucleotides are TGTGCCAGCAGTTTACAGCCCCCGACCGGGTACGAGCAGTACTTC. Translating gives CASSLQPPTGYEQYF.

This sequence joins TRBV10-3 and TRBJ2-1; a weak D match, TRBD2 (6 bases). The CDR3 has 15 amino acids. Germline CDR1 is ENHRY and CDR2 is SYGVKD. Trimming cost V 2 bases and J 1 base, with 9 bases left between them. The CDR3 reads CAISELASSYNEQFF. The CDR3 DNA follows: TGTGCCATCAGTGAGCTAGCGTCGTCCTACAATGAGCAGTTCTTC.

The chain joins TRBV28 to TRBJ1-4; D unresolved. This CDR3 is built from 14 residues. V lost 3 bases and J 3 bases, leaving 8 bases between the germline ends. Germline CDR1 MDHEN, CDR2 SYDVKM. The CDR3 bases are TGTGCCAGCAGTTTGAGGCAGTCTAATGAAAAACTGTTTTTT. This encodes CASSLRQSNEKLFF.

V gene TRBV28 combines with J gene TRBJ1-5; D is uncertain. CDR1 and CDR2 from the germline V gene are MDHEN and SYDVKM. V lost 4 bases and J 5 bases, leaving 3 bases between the germline ends. The CDR3 contains 11 residues. CDR3 amino acids: CASSSDQPQHF. CDR3 in DNA: TGTGCCAGCAGTTCTGATCAGCCCCAGCATTTT. Full variable domain (outside the CDR3, taken from reference TRBV28 and TRBJ1-5): DVKVTQSSRYLVKRTGEKVFLECVQDMDHENMFWYRQDPGLGLRLIYFSYDVKMKEKGDIPEGYSVSREKKERFSLILESASTNQTSMYLCASSSDQPQHFGDGTRLSIL.

The CDR3 reads CASSLGGVYYNEQFF. DNA for the CDR3: TGCGCCAGCAGCTTGGGGGGGGTTTACTACAATGAGCAGTTCTTC. The V call is TRBV5-1, the J call TRBJ2-1; D might be TRBD2 (6 bases). This CDR3 is built from 15 residues. CDR1 and CDR2 from the germline V gene are SGHRS and YFSETQ. Trimming left V 0 bases short and J 3 bases short, with 10 bases between.